The 16 T cell receptor beta chains below all came from one sample that was sequenced in a study of OX40 agonist ivuxolimab in advanced cancers. Method: immunoSEQ multiplex PCR; TCRdb's copy keeps in-frame clones and lacks some. This sample has tens of thousands of clones, with 84% found just once. Sequences were derived from CD4+ or CD8+ T cells sorted from blood, sampled in a trial of the OX40 agonist ivuxolimab. Receptors were obtained from an adult with an advanced solid tumor such as melanoma, head and neck, liver or kidney cancer.

This rearrangement joins TRBV6-5 to TRBJ1-5, with D possibly being TRBD1 (5 bases). Trimming stripped 0 bases from V and 6 bases from J, with 6 bases between. Germline V CDR1 and CDR2: MNHEY, SVGAGI. The CDR3 runs 13 residues. The CDR3 protein is CASSYSGAQPQHF. The DNA for the CDR3 is TGTGCCAGCAGTTACTCAGGGGCTCAGCCCCAGCATTTT.

The chain joins TRBV4-1 to TRBJ2-7, with 10 bases lining up with TRBD1. Trimming cost V 0 bases and J 3 bases; bases outside gene matches: 5. There are 16 residues in the CDR3. Germline-derived CDR1 and CDR2 are MGHRA and YSYEKL. CDR3 DNA sequence: TGCGCCAGCAGCCAAGATGACAGGGGGCTCATCTACGAGCAGTACTTC. This encodes CASSQDDRGLIYEQYF.

The chain recombines TRBV4-2 with TRBJ1-2; D remains ambiguous. Germline V gene data show CDR1 as LGHNA and CDR2 as YNFKEQ. CDR3 length: 15 amino acids. V shed 1 base and J shed 4 bases, with 13 bases lying between them. The CDR3 protein is CASSQASTAPYGYTF. CDR3 DNA sequence: TGTGCCAGCAGCCAAGCAAGTACCGCACCCTATGGCTACACCTTC.

The CDR3: CASSDSEGAHEQFF. The DNA of the CDR3 is TGTGCCAGCAGTGACTCAGAGGGCGCCCATGAGCAGTTCTTC. J is TRBJ2-1 and V is TRBV6-4; perhaps TRBD2 as D (5 bases). Germline CDR1 reads MRHNA; CDR2 reads SNTAGT. CDR3 length: 14 residues. Trimming removed 0 bases at V and 8 bases at J, with 11 bases between.

V and J are TRBV28 and TRBJ2-7; 11 bases are a match to TRBD1. This CDR3 is built from 14 residues. Germline loops: CDR1 MDHEN, CDR2 SYDVKM. J lost 5 bases, V lost 2 bases, and 2 bases had no gene match. CDR3 amino acids: CASSLGTGGNEQYF. DNA of the CDR3: TGTGCCAGCAGTTTAGGGACAGGGGGGAACGAGCAGTACTTC. Full variable domain (remainder filled in from reference TRBV28 and TRBJ2-7): DVKVTQSSRYLVKRTGEKVFLECVQDMDHENMFWYRQDPGLGLRLIYFSYDVKMKEKGDIPEGYSVSREKKERFSLILESASTNQTSMYLCASSLGTGGNEQYFGPGTRLTVT.

V usage is TRBV6-1 and J usage is TRBJ2-1; D is undetermined. From germline, CDR1 is MNHNS and CDR2 SASEGT. The CDR3 runs to 13 residues. V lost 0 bases and J 8 bases, leaving 8 bases between the germline ends. In nucleotides, the CDR3 is TGTGCCAGCAGTGAAGCTTCGGGCTATGAGCAGTTCTTC. Its translation is CASSEASGYEQFF.

This rearrangement joins TRBV28 to TRBJ1-2; unclear D gene. The CDR3 totals 14 residues. Germline values: CDR1 MDHEN, CDR2 SYDVKM. V was shortened by 7 bases and J by 0 bases, with 12 bases between the two germline ends. CDR3 nucleotide sequence: TGTGCCAGCACCCATTCGGCGGCTAACTATGGCTACACCTTC. Translated, it gives CASTHSAANYGYTF.

This clone was seen once. The chain joins TRBV4-1 to TRBJ2-7; D ambiguous. V was cut by 3 bases and J by 0 bases, with 9 bases left in between. The CDR3 runs to 14 residues. Germline values: CDR1 MGHRA, CDR2 YSYEKL. CDR3 loop: CASSQVRASYEQYF. CDR3 in DNA: TGCGCCAGCAGCCAGGTACGGGCCTCCTACGAGCAGTACTTC.

This clone is medium-sized by share. The chain combines TRBV4-1 with TRBJ1-1; TRBD1 is a possible D gene (6 bases). Per the germline V gene, CDR1 is MGHRA and CDR2 is YSYEKL. V was clipped by 5 bases and J by 8 bases, with 15 bases between them. This CDR3 is built from 13 residues. The CDR3 reads CASSVGAGVEAFF. Here the CDR3 DNA reads TGCGCCAGCAGCGTGGGGGCAGGGGTGGAAGCTTTCTTT.

The chain joins TRBV28 to TRBJ1-1, with D tentatively TRBD1 (6 bases). CDR3 length: 14 residues. Germline assignment: CDR1 MDHEN and CDR2 SYDVKM. The ends were cut back, 3 bases at V and 4 bases at J, with 12 bases in the middle. CDR3 loop: CASSFEGGGTEAFF. In DNA form, the CDR3 reads TGTGCCAGCAGTTTTGAGGGGGGCGGCACTGAAGCTTTCTTT.

The CDR3 coding sequence is TGTGCCAGCAGTCGGACAGGGGGGTCCTACAATGAGCAGTTCTTC. Translation gives CASSRTGGSYNEQFF. The chain is built from TRBV27 and TRBJ2-1, with TRBD1 matching over 10 bases. The CDR3 consists of 15 residues. Per the germline V gene, CDR1 is MNHEY and CDR2 is SMNVEV (reference sequence). The J segment lost 1 base and the V segment lost 5 bases, leaving 2 bases of the junction unmatched.

The V call is TRBV6-1, the J call TRBJ2-7; no clear D. The CDR3 sequence is 15 residues long. V was shortened by 1 base and J by 3 bases, with 13 bases between the two germline ends. Germline CDR1 and CDR2: MNHNS and SASEGT. This CDR3 is CASSEGRRIVYEQYF. The CDR3, as DNA: TGTGCCAGCAGTGAAGGACGCAGGATAGTCTACGAGCAGTACTTC.

The chain is built from TRBV6-1 and TRBJ2-4; 8 bases map to TRBD2. The J segment lost 6 bases and the V segment lost 3 bases, leaving 7 bases of the junction unmatched. This CDR3 region has 15 residues. Per germline, CDR1 MNHNS and CDR2 SASEGT. The CDR3 protein is CASSDKSGGGNIQYF. CDR3 DNA sequence: TGTGCCAGCAGTGATAAGTCCGGGGGGGGAAACATTCAGTACTTC.

The chain is built from TRBV11-2 and TRBJ1-1, with a possible D match to TRBD1 (5 bases). The CDR3 runs to 14 residues. Germline assignment: CDR1 SGHAT and CDR2 FQNNGV. V was cut by 3 bases and J by 6 bases, with 14 bases left in between. CDR3 sequence: CASSLAGRWSEAFF. For the CDR3, the DNA is TGTGCCAGCAGCTTGGCAGGGAGATGGTCTGAAGCTTTCTTT.

This rearrangement joins TRBV27 to TRBJ1-2; D call uncertain. CDR1 MNHEY and CDR2 SMNVEV come from the germline V gene (reference sequence). The CDR3 length is 13 residues. V was clipped by 6 bases and J by 4 bases, with 12 bases between them. This CDR3 is CASSVAVGYGYTF. The CDR3 DNA sequence: TGTGCCAGCAGCGTAGCTGTAGGCTATGGCTACACCTTC.

The chain links TRBV7-3 to TRBJ2-5; tentative D call: TRBD2 (6 bases). V gave up 5 bases and J gave up 5 bases, with 21 bases separating them. The CDR3 runs 16 residues. Looked up from germline, CDR1 is SGHTA and CDR2 is FQGTGA. The CDR3 nucleotides read TGTGCCAGCAGCCTTAGAACTAGCCTCGCTTTTGAGACCCAGTACTTC. Translated: CASSLRTSLAFETQYF.